The clone carrying this TCR beta chain turned up a few times. The data are from a study of blood T cell repertoires in COVID-19. Study-wide background: Italy, Spain and the United States were the sources of the convalescent and acute COVID-19 samples.

Trimming left V 3 bases short and J 7 bases short, with 13 bases between. The length of the CDR3 is 13 residues. Germline V gives CDR1 SNHLY, CDR2 FYNNEI. Original handling: Amplified reference gene primers provided the basis for estimating nucleated cell counts. Only in-frame clones appear in the TCRdb table, and some are missing; sequencing was by immunoSEQ multiplex PCR. Clonal size and the V and J genes are those of that table, whereas D and trimming came from the DNA. Of tens of thousands of clones listed, 70% to 80% were seen once; the top ten hold about 5.8%. Clinical history reported by participants formed the basis on which cohorts were assigned.

The TCR originated in a woman aged 45-65 years with acute COVID-19. The sample consisted of PBMCs or T cells enriched from blood (not recorded which). The chain is built from TRBV2 and TRBJ2-7; D perhaps matches TRBD2 (7 bases). The CDR3 sequence: CASSERGGREQYF. For the CDR3, the DNA is TGTGCCAGCAGTGAGAGGGGGGGGAGGGAGCAGTACTTC.